Given below is one T cell receptor beta chain in context. Antigen: not known. This record comes from a study of CD8+ T cells in alopecia areata. Overall study context: A regimen of oral tofacitinib, 5 to 10 mg twice daily, was given to treated patients. Patients took tofacitinib for 6 to 18 months, followed by 6 drug-free months.

Sequencing templates came from extracted RNA that was reverse transcribed into cDNA. Measured with immunoSEQ multiplex PCR; TCRdb has only the in-frame clones, and not every one. The sample holds around 200,000 clones, about 55% seen once. Overall study findings and caveats: On tofacitinib, scalp and blood still held many of the expanded lesional clones.

Treatment indicated: oral pan-JAK inhibitor, 5-10 mg twice daily. Unmatched junction bases numbered 8, after V lost 4 bases and J lost 6 bases. Germline CDR1 SGHDN, CDR2 FVKESK. This CDR3 has 14 residues. The rearrangement uses TRBV14 and TRBJ2-7; 8 bases map to TRBD1. Specimen: CD8+ T cells sorted from blood, collected at week 24, from a patient treated with tofacitinib. The source of this sequence is a human donor with alopecia areata. CDR3 loop: CASSPFNDRGEQYF. The CDR3 DNA follows: TGTGCCAGCAGCCCATTCAACGACAGGGGCGAGCAGTACTTC.